These T cell receptor beta chains were read from a single sample in a study of cytomegalovirus exposure and HLA in healthy donors. TCRdb keeps only in-frame clones here, not all; method: immunoSEQ multiplex PCR. The sample includes approximately 260,000 clones, nearly 95% of them seen just once. The specimen was PBMCs. All receptors derive from a girl aged 2-10 years in good health and CMV-seronegative. Both conserved end residues are part of each CDR3. D genes are given only for firm matches. Clone size is not always given. Where it is, it says once, few, many or a class for expanded clones.

V	size	J	D	length	CDR3	DNA
TRBV14	-	TRBJ2-7	TRBD1	14	CASSQRTGRYEQYF	TGTGCCAGCAGCCAACGGACAGGGCGTTACGAGCAGTACTTC
TRBV27	-	TRBJ2-1	TRBD2	15	CASTIAGTTYNEQFF	TGTGCCAGCACCATAGCGGGGACGACATACAATGAGCAGTTCTTC
TRBV7-2	-	TRBJ1-2	-	12	CASSLVAVGYTF	TGTGCCAGCAGCTTAGTGGCGGTGGGCTACACCTTC
TRBV29-1	-	TRBJ2-3	TRBD2	14	CSVKGLGTADTQYF	TGCAGCGTAAAGGGACTAGGTACGGCCGATACGCAGTATTTT
TRBV19	-	TRBJ2-7	-	15	CATRGIRANSYEQYF	TGTGCCACCCGTGGTATTAGAGCAAATTCCTACGAGCAGTACTTC
TRBV6-5	-	TRBJ2-7	-	14	CASSYQSGGNEQYF	TGTGCCAGCAGTTACCAGTCGGGGGGCAACGAGCAGTACTTC
TRBV2	-	TRBJ1-2	-	13	CASSEAAGYGYTF	TGTGCCAGCAGTGAAGCGGCGGGGTACGGCTACACCTTC
TRBV7-6	-	TRBJ1-2	-	16	CASSSQGIEANYGYTF	TGTGCCAGCAGCTCCCAGGGTATTGAAGCTAACTATGGCTACACCTTC
TRBV19	-	TRBJ1-5	-	16	CASRPRDTGRNQPQHF	TGTGCCAGTAGACCCCGGGACACCGGACGAAATCAGCCCCAGCATTTT
TRBV9	once	TRBJ1-4	-	17	CASSVGRGAATNEKLFF	TGTGCCAGCAGCGTAGGTCGGGGGGCTGCAACTAATGAAAAACTGTTTTTT
TRBV11-3	-	TRBJ2-1	-	14	CASSRPGDYNEQFF	TGTGCCAGCAGCCGCCCGGGGGACTACAATGAGCAGTTCTTC
TRBV5-5	-	TRBJ1-1	TRBD1	19	CASSLRDRVFVDLNTEAFF	TGTGCCAGCAGCTTGCGGGACAGGGTTTTTGTTGATCTGAACACTGAAGCTTTCTTT
TRBV6-1	-	TRBJ1-2	-	16	CASSEERWGGLVGYTF	TGTGCCAGCAGTGAAGAACGTTGGGGGGGGTTGGTTGGCTACACCTTC
TRBV28	-	TRBJ2-7	-	16	CASSSPPREESYEQYF	TGTGCCAGCAGTTCCCCCCCCAGGGAGGAGTCCTACGAGCAGTACTTC
TRBV6-6	-	TRBJ1-2	TRBD1	13	CASSKTDRVGYTF	TGTGCCAGCAGCAAAACCGACAGGGTTGGCTACACCTTC
TRBV10-3	-	TRBJ2-1	-	16	CAISESRLAGYNEQFF	TGTGCCATCAGTGAGTCGCGGCTAGCCGGTTACAATGAGCAGTTCTTC
TRBV10-1	-	TRBJ1-2	TRBD1	13	CASSETGVYGYTF	TGCGCCAGCAGTGAGACAGGGGTGTATGGCTACACCTTC
TRBV5-1	-	TRBJ2-6	TRBD1	19	CASSLGGQGRGSGANVLTF	TGCGCCAGCAGCTTGGGTGGACAGGGGAGGGGGTCTGGGGCCAACGTCCTGACTTTC
TRBV7-9	-	TRBJ2-1	TRBD2	14	CASSLIGRALEQFF	TGTGCCAGCAGCTTAATTGGGAGGGCCCTTGAGCAGTTCTTC
TRBV2	-	TRBJ1-1	-	15	CASLGGGAVNTEAFF	TGTGCCAGCTTGGGTGGTGGGGCCGTGAACACTGAAGCTTTCTTT
TRBV10-2	-	TRBJ2-1	-	17	CASSDFAPPVSYNEQFF	TGCGCCAGCAGTGATTTTGCTCCGCCAGTCTCCTACAATGAGCAGTTCTTC
TRBV6-5	-	TRBJ2-2	-	14	CASSYSRLTGELFF	TGTGCCAGCAGTTACTCCAGATTAACCGGGGAGCTGTTTTTT
TRBV5-4	-	TRBJ1-1	-	15	CASSLASPVNTEAFF	TGTGCCAGCAGCTTGGCGTCCCCGGTGAACACTGAAGCTTTCTTT
TRBV9	once	TRBJ1-4	-	12	CASSVTGEKLFF	TGTGCCAGCAGCGTCACGGGAGAAAAACTGTTTTTT
TRBV5-5	-	TRBJ1-1	-	16	CASSSGRAGDWGEAFF	TGTGCCAGCAGCTCCGGGAGAGCCGGGGATTGGGGTGAAGCTTTCTTT